Following are 28 T cell receptor beta chains from one sample sequenced in a study of T cell responses to AZD1222 COVID-19 vaccine. Measured with immunoSEQ multiplex PCR; TCRdb has only the in-frame clones, and not every one. The sample contains 100,000 to 110,000 clones, 70% to 90% of which appear only once. The material was peripheral blood, obtained on day 0 of MenACWY control vaccination. The receptor set was obtained from an adult in good health.

CDR3 sequence (DNA): TGCAGTGGGGACTGGAATGAAAAACTGTTTTTT. It codes for CSGDWNEKLFF. The J gene is TRBJ1-4, the V gene TRBV20-1, with D possibly TRBD1 on 5 matching bases. Trimming shortened V by 7 bases and J by 5 bases, and 8 bases separated the two germline ends. The V gene's germline CDR1 is DFQATT and CDR2 SNEGSKA (reference sequence). The CDR3 sequence is 11 residues long.

The gene calls are TRBV29-1 and TRBJ1-1; 7 bases are a match to TRBD1. Germline V gene data show CDR1 as SQVTM and CDR2 as ANQGSEA. The CDR3 is made up of 14 amino acids. V shed 6 bases, J shed 2 bases, and the junction held 9 bases outside the gene matches. The CDR3: CSVATGTANTEAFF. In nucleotides, the CDR3 is TGCAGCGTGGCCACCGGGACAGCTAACACTGAAGCTTTCTTT.

For the CDR3, the DNA is TGCGCCAGCAGCTTGGGACAGGGCCAAGGTCAGCCCCAGCATTTT. It codes for CASSLGQGQGQPQHF. The chain combines TRBV5-1 with TRBJ1-5, with 7 bases aligning to TRBD1. Germline-derived CDR1 and CDR2 are SGHRS and YFSETQ. This CDR3 region has 15 residues. Germline trimming cut 0 bases from V and 6 bases from J; bases unmatched to any gene: 6.

The chain combines TRBV28 with TRBJ1-5, with D perhaps matching TRBD1 (5 bases). The CDR3 is made up of 14 amino acids. Germline lookup yields CDR1 MDHEN and CDR2 SYDVKM. Trimming stripped 8 bases from V and 6 bases from J, with 17 bases between. CDR3 residues: CASGFLPGGQPQHF. In DNA form, the CDR3 reads TGTGCCAGCGGATTTTTGCCCGGGGGTCAGCCCCAGCATTTT.

The J gene is TRBJ2-5, the V gene TRBV9; D may be TRBD1 (6 bases). Per the germline V gene, CDR1 is SGDLS and CDR2 is YYNGEE. The CDR3 extends over 15 amino acids. Trimming shortened V by 4 bases and J by 4 bases, and 17 bases separated the two germline ends. As DNA, the CDR3 is TGTGCCAGCAGCCCCCCAGACAGGACATTAGAGACCCAGTACTTC. Translating gives CASSPPDRTLETQYF.

The chain employs TRBV24-1 and TRBJ2-1; unclear D gene. Trimming left V 4 bases short and J 8 bases short, with 14 bases between. Germline V CDR1 and CDR2: KGHDR, SFDVKD. The CDR3 extends over 14 amino acids. The CDR3 loop is CATSDPPPSDEQFF. CDR3 nucleotides: TGTGCCACCAGTGACCCTCCCCCGTCCGATGAGCAGTTCTTC.

V and J are TRBV11-2 and TRBJ2-7; no clear D gene. The CDR3 contains 15 residues. Trimming shortened V by 1 base and J by 8 bases, and 18 bases separated the two germline ends. Germline V gives CDR1 SGHAT, CDR2 FQNNGV. The CDR3 DNA reads TGTGCCAGCAGCTTAGGGGGTGGCGCTCGCATGCAGCAGTACTTC. Translating gives CASSLGGGARMQQYF.

The V call is TRBV5-1, the J call TRBJ1-4; tentative D call: TRBD1 (6 bases). Germline V gives CDR1 SGHRS, CDR2 YFSETQ. Trimming took 0 bases from V and 7 from J, leaving 7 bases between them. The CDR3 extends over 13 amino acids. For the CDR3, the DNA is TGCGCCAGCAGCTTGGAAGGGGGTGAAAAACTGTTTTTT. Translation gives CASSLEGGEKLFF.

This clone was recorded only once. The chain joins TRBV7-3 to TRBJ1-2; 8 bases match TRBD1. The V gene end was trimmed by 5 bases and the J gene end by 4 bases; junction bases not matched to a gene: 6. The length of the CDR3 is 14 residues. Germline CDR1 SGHTA, CDR2 FQGTGA. CDR3 nucleotides: TGTGCCAGCAGCCCCACGGGACAGGTCTATGGCTACACCTTC. It is translated as CASSPTGQVYGYTF.

The chain carries TRBV9 and TRBJ1-1, with D perhaps TRBD1 (5 bases). Trimming removed 3 bases from V and 5 bases from J, with 14 bases in between. CDR3 size: 14 residues. CDR1 and CDR2 from the germline V gene are SGDLS and YYNGEE. CDR3 residues: CASSATVLGTEAFF. CDR3 coding DNA: TGTGCCAGCAGCGCGACAGTCTTAGGGACTGAAGCTTTCTTT. Variable domain in full (rest from reference TRBV9 and TRBJ1-1): DSGVTQTPKHLITATGQRVTLRCSPRSGDLSVYWYQQSLDQGLQFLIQYYNGEERAKGNILERFSAQQFPDLHSELNLSSLELGDSALYFCASSATVLGTEAFFGQGTRLTVV.

This clone was seen just once. The rearrangement uses TRBV7-2 and TRBJ1-2; D is uncertain. CDR1 and CDR2 (germline): SGHTA, FQGNSA. The CDR3 runs to 13 residues. Trimming cost V 6 bases and J 8 bases, with 16 bases left between them. The CDR3 DNA follows: TGTGCCAGCAGGTTTCCGGGAGGAGGAGGCTACACCTTC. Encoded protein: CASRFPGGGGYTF. The variable domain in full, with the rest retrieved from reference TRBV7-2 and TRBJ1-2, is GAGVSQSPSNKVTEKGKDVELRCDPISGHTALYWYRQSLGQGLEFLIYFQGNSAPDKSGLPSDRFSAERTGGSVSTLTIQRTQQEDSAVYLCASRFPGGGGYTFGSGTRLTVV.

The chain uses TRBV6-1 and TRBJ2-3, with 11 bases that match TRBD1. The ends lost 1 base at V and 4 bases at J; junction bases unmatched: 1. The CDR3 sequence is 15 residues long. Germline V gene sequence: CDR1 MNHNS, CDR2 SASEGT. The CDR3 region has the DNA TGTGCCAGCAGTGAAGGGACAGGGGGCGCAGATACGCAGTATTTT. Amino acids: CASSEGTGGADTQYF.

J is TRBJ2-1 and V is TRBV5-1; D call uncertain. Germline CDR1 reads SGHRS; CDR2 reads YFSETQ. The CDR3 loop spans 14 amino acids. The V and J ends lost 0 bases and 4 bases respectively, with 8 bases between them. The CDR3 nucleotides read TGCGCCAGCAGCTTGGGAGCCAGATACAATGAGCAGTTCTTC. As protein: CASSLGARYNEQFF.

This chain links TRBV4-1 with TRBJ1-6; 7 bases align to TRBD1. The CDR3 has 14 residues. With 0 bases clipped from V and 9 bases from J, the junction kept 2 bases outside the gene matches. Germline V gene lookup returns CDR1 MGHRA and CDR2 YSYEKL. CDR3 nucleotides: TGCGCCAGCAGCCAAGAAGGGGGCAGTTCACCCCTCCACTTT. Translation: CASSQEGGSSPLHF.

The chain has TRBV2 and TRBJ1-1; no firm D call. V was shortened by 8 bases and J by 11 bases, with 24 bases between the two germline ends. The length of the CDR3 is 14 residues. Germline V CDR1 and CDR2: SNHLY, FYNNEI. The CDR3 DNA reads as TGTGCCAGCTTGACGACAATGGGTCCCTCCGTGGCTTTCTTT. This encodes CASLTTMGPSVAFF.

The genes are TRBV7-3 and TRBJ2-3; 9 nucleotides line up with TRBD1. Germline CDR1 SGHTA, CDR2 FQGTGA. This CDR3 is built from 17 residues. Germline trimming cut 4 bases from V and 3 bases from J; bases unmatched to any gene: 11. Here the CDR3 DNA reads TGTGCCAGCAGCTCCGGGACAGGGACTTTAGGAACAGATACGCAGTATTTT. Protein: CASSSGTGTLGTDTQYF.

The V call is TRBV5-1, the J call TRBJ1-3, with D perhaps matching TRBD1 (5 bases). V dropped 4 bases and J dropped 1 base, with 12 bases sitting between them. CDR3 length: 15 residues. The germline gives CDR1 SGHRS, CDR2 YFSETQ. Written as DNA, the CDR3 is TGCGCCAGCAGCCTTACGGGGGATTCTGGAAACACCATATATTTT. This encodes CASSLTGDSGNTIYF.

This clone has just a few counts. The CDR3 DNA reads TGCGCCAGCGGAAGGAGGGGGCGGGGTCTCCGAGATACGCAGTATTTT. This sequence encodes CASGRRGRGLRDTQYF. The rearrangement uses TRBV4-1 and TRBJ2-3, with a weak D call TRBD1 (7 bases). Germline values: CDR1 MGHRA, CDR2 YSYEKL. V gave up 8 bases and J gave up 5 bases, with 23 bases separating them. The CDR3 is made up of 16 amino acids.

This chain uses TRBV2 with TRBJ1-4; a possible D gene is TRBD1 (6 bases). The ends were cut back, 5 bases at V and 2 bases at J, with 12 bases in the middle. The germline gives CDR1 SNHLY, CDR2 FYNNEI. The CDR3 contains 15 residues. CDR3 nucleotides: TGTGCCAGCAGTAAACAGGGAGCGACTAATGAAAAACTGTTTTTT. It is translated as CASSKQGATNEKLFF.

This chain links TRBV24-1 with TRBJ2-1, with D possibly TRBD1 on 5 matching bases. The CDR3 extends over 15 amino acids. CDR1 is KGHDR, CDR2 SFDVKD, per germline. The germline V and J ends were trimmed by 1 base and 9 bases, with 15 bases remaining between them. The CDR3 here is CATSDFTTDQGEQFF. In DNA form, the CDR3 reads TGTGCCACCAGTGATTTTACGACAGACCAGGGTGAGCAGTTCTTC.

The chain employs TRBV29-1 and TRBJ2-5; the match to TRBD1 covers 9 bases. The CDR3 covers 13 residues. Germline CDR1 and CDR2: SQVTM and ANQGSEA. After removal of 5 bases from V and 5 bases from J, the junction contained 6 bases not matched to a gene. The CDR3: CSVSTGGLETQYF. The CDR3 coding sequence is TGCAGCGTTTCGACAGGGGGGCTCGAGACCCAGTACTTC.

The sample holds one count of this clone. The genes are TRBV5-5 and TRBJ1-1, with D unresolved. There are 13 residues in the CDR3. With 4 bases removed from V and 1 base from J, the gap between germline ends came to 8 bases. The V gene's germline CDR1 is SGHKS and CDR2 YYEKEE (reference sequence). The CDR3 DNA is TGTGCCAGCAGCCTGGAACCGAACACTGAAGCTTTCTTT. The encoded protein is CASSLEPNTEAFF.

This chain links TRBV5-5 with TRBJ2-1, with TRBD1 matching over 7 bases. Trimming at V came to 4 bases and at J to 8 bases, leaving 3 bases not matched to a gene. The CDR3 extends over 12 amino acids. Germline CDR1 and CDR2: SGHKS and YYEKEE (reference sequence). The CDR3 coding sequence is TGTGCCAGCAGCGTCCAGGGGGATGAGCAGTTCTTC. This encodes CASSVQGDEQFF.

The rearrangement uses TRBV9 and TRBJ1-4, with D unclear. The CDR3 totals 15 residues. The germline V and J ends were trimmed by 0 bases and 7 bases, with 13 bases remaining between them. Germline CDR1 SGDLS, CDR2 YYNGEE. The CDR3 reads CASSVGTLGGEKLFF. CDR3 DNA: TGTGCCAGCAGCGTAGGGACCCTGGGCGGTGAAAAACTGTTTTTT.

In its sample, this clone was seen a few times. The chain joins TRBV5-1 to TRBJ2-1; 7 bases fit TRBD2. Germline loops: CDR1 SGHRS, CDR2 YFSETQ. V shed 2 bases, J shed 5 bases, and the junction held 10 bases outside the gene matches. This CDR3 has 16 residues. The CDR3 reads CASSFWGGRVDNEQFF. The CDR3 region has the DNA TGCGCCAGCAGCTTTTGGGGCGGGAGAGTCGACAATGAGCAGTTCTTC.

This rearrangement joins TRBV30 to TRBJ1-4, with D tentatively TRBD1 (6 bases). The V and J ends lost 2 bases and 6 bases respectively, with 19 bases between them. The germline gives CDR1 GTSNPN, CDR2 SVGIG (reference sequence). The CDR3 is 16 residues long. The CDR3: CAWSHAGRGGYEKLFF. In DNA, the CDR3 is TGTGCCTGGAGTCATGCAGGGAGGGGGGGATATGAAAAACTGTTTTTT.

CDR3 amino acids: CASSTAPSDEQYF. DNA of the CDR3: TGTGCCAGCAGCACGGCCCCCAGCGACGAGCAGTACTTC. V is TRBV11-2 and J is TRBJ2-7; no clear D. The CDR3 runs to 13 residues. The V end was cut by 5 bases, the J end by 5 bases, with 13 bases between. The V gene's germline CDR1 is SGHAT and CDR2 FQNNGV.

As to this clone: The junction and the germline gene differ at one end; a read error may be behind it. The chain has TRBV6-5 and TRBJ1-6; D remains unclear. The CDR3 covers 14 residues. Germline CDR1 is MNHEY and CDR2 is SVGAGI. The CDR3: CASIYSRLNSPLHF. The CDR3 bases are TGTGCCAGCATTTACAGCAGACTTAATTCACCCCTCCACTTT.